One sample yielded the 11 T cell receptor beta chains listed below, sequenced in a study of tumor-infiltrating lymphocytes in localized non-small cell lung cancer. Generated by immunoSEQ multiplex PCR, the TCRdb table keeps only in-frame clones and is missing some. This sample carries approximately 7,400 clones, around three fifths of them seen once, and the ten largest clones take approximately 13%. Sequenced sample: uninvolved lung tissue not adjacent to the tumor. These receptors all come from a human donor with non-small cell lung cancer.

The chain carries TRBV5-1 and TRBJ1-2, with 9 positions matching TRBD1. This CDR3 spans 16 amino acids. The V gene end was trimmed by 4 bases and the J gene end by 8 bases; junction bases not matched to a gene: 15. Germline CDR1 and CDR2: SGHRS and YFSETQ. The CDR3: CASSPGNTQGARGYTF. The CDR3 nucleotides read TGCGCCAGCAGCCCCGGAAATACACAGGGGGCGCGCGGCTACACCTTC.

This clone was recorded a few times. The rearrangement uses TRBV28 and TRBJ1-4; D uncertain. The CDR3 loop spans 11 amino acids. Germline V gives CDR1 MDHEN, CDR2 SYDVKM. Between the trimmed V and J ends, which lost 2 bases and 7 bases, there was a span of 2 bases. CDR3 in amino acids: CASSLSEKLFF. The CDR3 DNA sequence: TGTGCCAGCAGTTTAAGTGAAAAACTGTTTTTT.

The chain carries TRBV7-2 and TRBJ1-5; perhaps TRBD1 as D (6 bases). Trimming left V 2 bases short and J 8 bases short, with 13 bases between. Germline V gene sequence: CDR1 SGHTA, CDR2 FQGNSA. The CDR3 runs to 14 residues. Written as DNA, the CDR3 is TGTGCCAGCAGCTTACAGGGGAGCGTGGAGCCCCAGCATTTT. It codes for CASSLQGSVEPQHF.

The gene calls are TRBV15 and TRBJ2-3, with D maybe TRBD2 (5 bases). The germline V gene encodes CDR1 LNHNV and CDR2 YYDKDF (reference sequence). This CDR3 region has 12 residues. V lost 0 bases to trimming and J lost 15 bases, with 13 bases between them. DNA of the CDR3: TGTGCCACCAGCAGAGACCGGGATCAATCATATTTT. This gives the protein CATSRDRDQSYF.

The rearrangement uses TRBV5-6 and TRBJ2-7; TRBD1 agrees at 7 bases. V dropped 3 bases and J dropped 2; count of bases not matched to a gene: 5. Germline assignment: CDR1 SGHDT and CDR2 YYEEEE. The CDR3 contains 14 residues. CDR3 protein: CASSSTGTAYEQYF. The CDR3 DNA reads TGTGCCAGCAGCTCAACCGGGACAGCCTACGAGCAGTACTTC.

CDR3 coding DNA: TGTGCCAGTAGTGAAGGCAGGGGCAACTCACCCCTCCACTTT. It translates to CASSEGRGNSPLHF. The chain couples TRBV19 to TRBJ1-6, with D perhaps TRBD1 (6 bases). From germline, CDR1 is LNHDA and CDR2 SQIVND (reference sequence). The V and J ends lost 5 bases and 10 bases respectively, with 15 bases between them. The length of the CDR3 is 14 residues.

This clone showed up just a few times. The chain couples TRBV7-2 to TRBJ1-1, with D possibly being TRBD1 (6 bases). This CDR3 spans 14 amino acids. Trimming took 0 bases from V and 1 from J, leaving 6 bases between them. Germline V gene data show CDR1 as SGHTA and CDR2 as FQGNSA. The CDR3 protein is CASSLAQGNTEAFF. CDR3 sequence (DNA): TGTGCCAGCAGCTTAGCACAGGGGAACACTGAAGCTTTCTTT.

V is TRBV14 and J is TRBJ2-7, with D maybe TRBD2 (5 bases). This CDR3 spans 15 amino acids. Germline CDR1 and CDR2: SGHDN and FVKESK. The ends were cut back, 0 bases at V and 4 bases at J, with 13 bases in the middle. DNA of the CDR3: TGTGCCAGCAGCCAAGAATCCGGGATGGGATACGAGCAGTACTTC. Residues: CASSQESGMGYEQYF.

The V gene is TRBV6-5, the J gene TRBJ1-6; no clear D gene. From germline, CDR1 is MNHEY and CDR2 SVGAGI. The CDR3 has 13 amino acids. V was cut by 7 bases and J by 7 bases, with 11 bases left in between. The CDR3 here is CASNREGNSPLHF. The CDR3 region has the DNA TGTGCCAGCAACCGGGAGGGCAATTCACCCCTCCACTTT.

The V and J genes are TRBV5-1 and TRBJ2-1, with unresolved D. V was pared by 0 bases and J by 6 bases, with 4 bases between. Germline loops: CDR1 SGHRS, CDR2 YFSETQ. This CDR3 spans 12 amino acids. CDR3 bases: TGCGCCAGCAGCTTGGCCGTCAATGAGCAGTTCTTC. This codes for CASSLAVNEQFF.

This sequence joins TRBV7-6 and TRBJ2-5; no clear D. In germline, CDR1 is SGHVS, CDR2 FNYEAQ. The CDR3 sequence is 12 residues long. Trimming shortened V by 8 bases and J by 2 bases, and 9 bases separated the two germline ends. The CDR3 DNA sequence: TGTGCCAGCTCGAGGCAGCAAGAGACCCAGTACTTC. Protein product: CASSRQQETQYF.